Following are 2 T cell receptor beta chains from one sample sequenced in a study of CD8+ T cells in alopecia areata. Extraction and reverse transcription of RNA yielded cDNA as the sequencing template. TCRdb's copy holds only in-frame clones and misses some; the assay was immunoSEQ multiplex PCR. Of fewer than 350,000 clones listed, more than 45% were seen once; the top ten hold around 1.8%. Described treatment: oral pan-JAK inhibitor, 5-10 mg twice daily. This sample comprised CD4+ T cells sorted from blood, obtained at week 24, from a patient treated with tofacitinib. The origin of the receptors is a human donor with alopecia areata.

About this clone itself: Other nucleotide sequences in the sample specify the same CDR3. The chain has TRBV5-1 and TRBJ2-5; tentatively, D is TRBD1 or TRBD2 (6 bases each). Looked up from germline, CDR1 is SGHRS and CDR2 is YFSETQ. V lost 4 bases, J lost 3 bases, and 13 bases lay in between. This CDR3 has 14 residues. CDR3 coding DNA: TGCGCCAGCAGCAGTTCGGGGGCTGAAGAGACCCAGTACTTC. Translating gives CASSSSGAEETQYF.

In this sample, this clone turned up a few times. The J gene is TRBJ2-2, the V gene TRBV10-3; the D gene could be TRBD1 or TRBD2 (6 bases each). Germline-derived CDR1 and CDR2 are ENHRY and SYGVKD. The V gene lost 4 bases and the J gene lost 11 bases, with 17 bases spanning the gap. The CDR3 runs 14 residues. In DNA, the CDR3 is TGTGCCATCAGTGGGGCACAGGGAGGCGCAGAGCTGTTTTTT. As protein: CAISGAQGGAELFF.